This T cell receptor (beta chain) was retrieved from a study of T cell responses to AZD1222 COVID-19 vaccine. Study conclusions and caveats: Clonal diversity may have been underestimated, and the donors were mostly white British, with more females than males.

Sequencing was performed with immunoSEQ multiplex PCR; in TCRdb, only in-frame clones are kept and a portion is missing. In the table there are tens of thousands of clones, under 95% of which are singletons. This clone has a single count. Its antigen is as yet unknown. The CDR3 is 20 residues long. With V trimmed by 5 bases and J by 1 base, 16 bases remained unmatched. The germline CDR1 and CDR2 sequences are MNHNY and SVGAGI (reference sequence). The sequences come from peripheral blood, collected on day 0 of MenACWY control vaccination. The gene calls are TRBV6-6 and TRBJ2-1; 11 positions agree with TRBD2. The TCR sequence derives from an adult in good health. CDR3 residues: CASSPGVSGGAKSSYNEQFF. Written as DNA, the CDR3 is TGTGCCAGCAGTCCCGGGGTTAGCGGGGGGGCAAAATCGTCCTACAATGAGCAGTTCTTC.